This TCR beta chain was identified in a study of blood T cell repertoires in COVID-19. Study context: Collection of acute and convalescent COVID-19 samples took place in the United States, Italy and Spain.

Authors' data handling: Quantification of nucleated cells was approximated via reference gene primer amplification. Sequencing used immunoSEQ multiplex PCR; TCRdb keeps in-frame clones, though not all of them. The D gene and trimming were derived from the DNA, and the V and J assignments and clone size from that table. The data show 150,000 to 190,000 clones, around 84% seen once. Source material: peripheral blood. This receptor was obtained from a woman aged 55-75 years with COVID-19, enrolled during active disease.

CDR3 sequence: CASSPGGPPDTQYF. The CDR3 DNA follows: TGTGCCAGCAGCCCCGGGGGGCCCCCAGATACGCAGTATTTT. The chain combines TRBV9 with TRBJ2-3, with D perhaps TRBD2 (7 bases). V was clipped by 4 bases and J by 4 bases, with 13 bases between them. Germline loops: CDR1 SGDLS, CDR2 YYNGEE. The length of the CDR3 is 14 residues.